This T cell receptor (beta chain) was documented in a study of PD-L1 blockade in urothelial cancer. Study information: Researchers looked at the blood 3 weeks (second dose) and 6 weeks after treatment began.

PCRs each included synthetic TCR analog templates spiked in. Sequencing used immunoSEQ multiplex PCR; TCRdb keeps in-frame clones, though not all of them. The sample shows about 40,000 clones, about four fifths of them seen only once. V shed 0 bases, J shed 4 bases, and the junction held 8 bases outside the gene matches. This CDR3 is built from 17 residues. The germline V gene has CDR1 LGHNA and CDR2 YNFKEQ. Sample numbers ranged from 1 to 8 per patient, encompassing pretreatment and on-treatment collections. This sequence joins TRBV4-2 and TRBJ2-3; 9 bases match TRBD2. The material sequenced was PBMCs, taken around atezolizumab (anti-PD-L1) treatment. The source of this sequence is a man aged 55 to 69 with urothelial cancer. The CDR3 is CASSQDFASGTSDTQYF. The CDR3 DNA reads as TGTGCCAGCAGCCAAGATTTCGCTAGCGGGACCTCAGATACGCAGTATTTT.